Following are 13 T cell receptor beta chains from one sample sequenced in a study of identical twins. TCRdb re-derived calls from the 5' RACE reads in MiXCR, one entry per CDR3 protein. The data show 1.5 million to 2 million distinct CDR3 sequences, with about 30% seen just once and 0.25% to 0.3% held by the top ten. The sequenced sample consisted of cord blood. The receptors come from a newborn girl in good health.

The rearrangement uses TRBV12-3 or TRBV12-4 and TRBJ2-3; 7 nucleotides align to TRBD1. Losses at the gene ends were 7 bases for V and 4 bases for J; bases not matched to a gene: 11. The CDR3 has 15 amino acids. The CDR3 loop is CASTKPTGTADTQYF. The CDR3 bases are TGTGCCAGCACCAAACCGACAGGGACAGCAGATACGCAGTATTTT.

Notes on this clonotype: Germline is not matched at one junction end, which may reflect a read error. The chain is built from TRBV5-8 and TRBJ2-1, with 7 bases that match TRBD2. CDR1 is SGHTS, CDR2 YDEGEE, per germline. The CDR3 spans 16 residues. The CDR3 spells CASSALGGWSCNEQFF. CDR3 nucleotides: TGTGCCAGCAGTGCTTTGGGGGGGTGGTCCTGCAATGAGCAGTTCTTC.

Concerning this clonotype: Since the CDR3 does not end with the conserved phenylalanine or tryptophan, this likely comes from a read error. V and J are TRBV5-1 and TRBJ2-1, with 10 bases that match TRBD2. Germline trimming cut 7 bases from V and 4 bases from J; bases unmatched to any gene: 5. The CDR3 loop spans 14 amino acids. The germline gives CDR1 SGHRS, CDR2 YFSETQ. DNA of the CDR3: TGCGCCAGCGGTAGCGGGGGGTCTTACAATGAGCAGTTCGTC. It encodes CASGSGGSYNEQFV.

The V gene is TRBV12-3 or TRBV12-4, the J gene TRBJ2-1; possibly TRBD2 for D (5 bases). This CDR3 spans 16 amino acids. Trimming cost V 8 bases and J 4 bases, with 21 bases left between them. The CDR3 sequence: CASGLPQVTIYNEQFF. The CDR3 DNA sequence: TGTGCCAGCGGCCTCCCCCAGGTGACTATATACAATGAGCAGTTCTTC.

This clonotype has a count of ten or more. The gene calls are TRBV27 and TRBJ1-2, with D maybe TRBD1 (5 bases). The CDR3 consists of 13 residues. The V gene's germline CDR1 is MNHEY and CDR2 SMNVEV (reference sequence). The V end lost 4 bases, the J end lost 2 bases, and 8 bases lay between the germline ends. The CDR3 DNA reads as TGTGCCAGCAGTTCTTCAGGGAACTATGGCTACACCTTC. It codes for CASSSSGNYGYTF.

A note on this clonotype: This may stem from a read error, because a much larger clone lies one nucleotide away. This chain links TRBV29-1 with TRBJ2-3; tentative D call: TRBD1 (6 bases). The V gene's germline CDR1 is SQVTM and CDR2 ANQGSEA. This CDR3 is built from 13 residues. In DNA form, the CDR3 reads TGCAGCGTGGAACAGGGTGCAACAGATGCGCAGTATTTT. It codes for CSVEQGATDAQYF.

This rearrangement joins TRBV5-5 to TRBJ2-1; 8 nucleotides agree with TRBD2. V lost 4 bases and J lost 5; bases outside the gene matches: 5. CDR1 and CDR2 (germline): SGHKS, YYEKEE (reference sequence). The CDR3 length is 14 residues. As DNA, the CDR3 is TGTGCCAGCAGCGAAGGACTAGCCAACAATGAGCAGTTCTTC. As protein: CASSEGLANNEQFF.

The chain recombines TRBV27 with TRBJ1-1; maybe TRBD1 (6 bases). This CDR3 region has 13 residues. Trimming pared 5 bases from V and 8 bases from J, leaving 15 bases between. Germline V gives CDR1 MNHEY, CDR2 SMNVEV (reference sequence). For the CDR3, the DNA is TGTGCCAGCAGTCCTCCAACAGGGACAGAAGCTTTCTTT. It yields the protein CASSPPTGTEAFF.

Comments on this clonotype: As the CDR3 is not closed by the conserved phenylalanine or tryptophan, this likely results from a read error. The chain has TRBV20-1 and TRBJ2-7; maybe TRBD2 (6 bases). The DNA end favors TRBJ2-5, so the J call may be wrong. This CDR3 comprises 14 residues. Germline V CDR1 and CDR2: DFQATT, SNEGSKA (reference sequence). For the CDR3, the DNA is TGCAGTGCTAGAATTGGCGGGACTCAAGAGACCCAGTACTAC. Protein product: CSARIGGTQETQYY.

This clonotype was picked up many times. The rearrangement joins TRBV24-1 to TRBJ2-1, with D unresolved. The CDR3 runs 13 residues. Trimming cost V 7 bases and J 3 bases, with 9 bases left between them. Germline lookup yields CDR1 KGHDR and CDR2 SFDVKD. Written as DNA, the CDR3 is TGTGCCACCAGACTGGACGACTACAATGAGCAGTTCTTC. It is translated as CATRLDDYNEQFF.

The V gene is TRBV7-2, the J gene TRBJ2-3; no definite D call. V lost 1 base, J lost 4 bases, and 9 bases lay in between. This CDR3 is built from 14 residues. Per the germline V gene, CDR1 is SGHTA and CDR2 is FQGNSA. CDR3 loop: CASSLGPTPDTQYF. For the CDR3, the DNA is TGTGCCAGCAGCTTAGGGCCAACTCCAGATACGCAGTATTTT.

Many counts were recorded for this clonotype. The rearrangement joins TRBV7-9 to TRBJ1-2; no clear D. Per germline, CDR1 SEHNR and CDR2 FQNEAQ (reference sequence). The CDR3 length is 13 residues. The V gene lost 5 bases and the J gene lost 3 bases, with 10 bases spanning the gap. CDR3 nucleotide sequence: TGTGCCAGCAGCCCCCCCGTACACTATGGCTACACCTTC. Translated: CASSPPVHYGYTF.

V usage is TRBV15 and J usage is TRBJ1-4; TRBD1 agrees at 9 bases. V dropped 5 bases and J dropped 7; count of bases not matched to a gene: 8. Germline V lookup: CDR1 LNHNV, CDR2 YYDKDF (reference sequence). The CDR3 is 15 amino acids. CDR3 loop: CATSCPGTGCEKLFF. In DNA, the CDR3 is TGTGCCACCAGCTGCCCCGGGACAGGGTGTGAAAAACTGTTTTTT.